The T cell receptor beta chain described here comes from a study of PD-1 blockade in classical Hodgkin lymphoma. Study outcomes and limitations: Researchers reported that CD4+ TCR diversity, though not CD8+, rose significantly by C4D1. Newly diagnosed patients reportedly trailed healthy donors in baseline TCR diversity.

Clones were sequenced by immunoSEQ multiplex PCR, and TCRdb holds only the in-frame ones, with some missing. The sample lists some 23,000 clones, about two thirds seen once, with about 18% in the top ten. The CDR3 contains 16 residues. Germline assignment: CDR1 SGHTA and CDR2 FQGNSA. The V and J ends lost 5 bases and 5 bases, in that order; junction bases with no gene match: 11. Worth noting for this clone: The antigen is not known.

Every patient had relapsed following autologous stem cell transplantation, and cohorts differed in brentuximab vedotin exposure. Best response was recorded as complete response, partial response or progressive disease. The V gene is TRBV7-2, the J gene TRBJ2-2; the match to TRBD2 covers 7 bases. This TCR came from a human donor with classical Hodgkin lymphoma. This specimen consisted of peripheral blood mononuclear cells (PBMCs), obtained at baseline. CDR3: CASSQLSGWGTGELFF. As DNA, the CDR3 is TGTGCCAGCAGCCAACTTAGCGGGTGGGGTACCGGGGAGCTGTTTTTT.